Here is one T cell receptor beta chain with its context. These data come from a study of T cell changes during pregnancy in multiple sclerosis. J gave up 7 bases and V 1 base, and 7 bases lay outside the gene matches. Germline V gives CDR1 SGHRS, CDR2 YFSETQ. This CDR3 contains 16 residues. Only in-frame clones appear in the TCRdb table, and some are missing; sequencing was by immunoSEQ multiplex PCR. The sample lists 47,000 or so clones, 90% occurring once. The sample in question was peripheral blood, obtained after pregnancy. J is TRBJ1-4 and V is TRBV5-1; 10 nucleotides align to TRBD1. The sequence was collected from a female donor in good health, enrolled as a control in a pregnancy study. The CDR3 sequence: CASSLSTGTGAEKLFF. The CDR3 DNA reads TGCGCCAGCAGCTTGAGTACCGGGACAGGGGCTGAAAAACTGTTTTTT.